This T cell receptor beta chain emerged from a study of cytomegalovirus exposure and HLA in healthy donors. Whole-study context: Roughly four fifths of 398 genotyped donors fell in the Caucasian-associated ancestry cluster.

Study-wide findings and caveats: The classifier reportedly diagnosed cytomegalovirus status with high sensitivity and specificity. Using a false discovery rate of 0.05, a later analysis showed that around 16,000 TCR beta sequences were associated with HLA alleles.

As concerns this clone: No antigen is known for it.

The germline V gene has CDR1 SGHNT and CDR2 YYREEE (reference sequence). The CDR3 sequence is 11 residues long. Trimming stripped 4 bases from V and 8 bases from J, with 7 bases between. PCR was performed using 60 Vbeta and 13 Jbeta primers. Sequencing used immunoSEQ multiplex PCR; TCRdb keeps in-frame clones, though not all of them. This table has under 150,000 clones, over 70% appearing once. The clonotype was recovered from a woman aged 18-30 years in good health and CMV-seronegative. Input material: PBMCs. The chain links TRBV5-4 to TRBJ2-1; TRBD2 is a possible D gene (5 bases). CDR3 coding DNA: TGTGCCAGCAGCCCCGGGGATGAGCAGTTCTTC. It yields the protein CASSPGDEQFF.